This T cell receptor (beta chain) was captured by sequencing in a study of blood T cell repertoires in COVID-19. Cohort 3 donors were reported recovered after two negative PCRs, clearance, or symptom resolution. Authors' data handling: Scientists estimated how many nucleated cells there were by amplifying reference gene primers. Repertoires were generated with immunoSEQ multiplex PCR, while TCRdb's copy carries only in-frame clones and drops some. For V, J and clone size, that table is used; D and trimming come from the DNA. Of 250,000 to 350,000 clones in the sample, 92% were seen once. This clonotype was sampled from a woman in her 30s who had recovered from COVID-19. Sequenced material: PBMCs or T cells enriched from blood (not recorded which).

The CDR3 nucleotides are TGTGCCAGCAGCAAAGCGGGGGACAGGGATTTATACTATAGCAATCAGCCCCAGCATTTT. Protein product: CASSKAGDRDLYYSNQPQHF. The chain uses TRBV21-1 and TRBJ1-5; the table's D call, TRBD1, was not checked against the DNA. TRBV21-1 is assigned pseudogene status. This CDR3 is 20 amino acids long.